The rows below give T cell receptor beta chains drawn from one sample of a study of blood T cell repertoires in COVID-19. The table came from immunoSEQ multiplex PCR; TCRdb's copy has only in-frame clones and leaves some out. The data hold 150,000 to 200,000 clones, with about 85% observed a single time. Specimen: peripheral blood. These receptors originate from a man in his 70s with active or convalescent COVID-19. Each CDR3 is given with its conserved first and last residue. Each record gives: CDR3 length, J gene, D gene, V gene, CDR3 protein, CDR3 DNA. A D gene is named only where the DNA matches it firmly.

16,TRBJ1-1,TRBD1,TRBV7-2,CASRPPDRGQDTEAFF,TGTGCCAGCAGGCCACCCGACAGGGGACAGGACACTGAAGCTTTCTTT
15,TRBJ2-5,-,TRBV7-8,CASSFMSSVQETQYF,TGTGCCAGCAGCTTTATGTCTAGCGTACAAGAGACCCAGTACTTC
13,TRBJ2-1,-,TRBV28,CASGAGRNNEQFF,TGTGCCAGCGGGGCAGGTCGCAACAATGAGCAGTTCTTC
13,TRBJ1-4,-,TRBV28,CASSLGGDGKLFF,TGTGCCAGCAGTTTGGGGGGAGACGGTAAACTGTTTTTT
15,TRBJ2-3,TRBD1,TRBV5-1,CASSFEGAGTDTQYF,TGCGCCAGCAGCTTTGAGGGGGCGGGCACAGATACGCAGTATTTT
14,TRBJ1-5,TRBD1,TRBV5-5,CASSLLQGRQPQHF,TGTGCCAGCAGCTTGTTACAGGGGCGTCAGCCCCAGCATTTT
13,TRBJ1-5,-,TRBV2,CASSMEGNQPQHF,TGTGCCAGCAGTATGGAGGGCAATCAGCCCCAGCATTTT
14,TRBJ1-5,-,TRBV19,CASSMGGLGRPQHF,TGTGCCAGTAGTATGGGAGGCTTGGGGCGGCCCCAGCATTTT
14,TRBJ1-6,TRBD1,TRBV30,CAWRKGTEYSPLHF,TGTGCCTGGAGGAAGGGGACAGAGTATTCACCCCTCCACTTT
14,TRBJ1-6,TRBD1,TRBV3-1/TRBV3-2,CASSQGQGGTPLHF,TGTGCCAGCAGCCAAGGACAGGGGGGGACCCCCCTCCACTTT
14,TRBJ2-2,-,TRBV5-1,CASSLKTTTGELFF,TGCGCCAGCAGCTTGAAGACAACCACCGGGGAGCTGTTTTTT
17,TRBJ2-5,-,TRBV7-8,CASSPRASGIARETQYF,TGTGCCAGCAGCCCCCGTGCTAGTGGTATCGCAAGGGAGACCCAGTACTTC
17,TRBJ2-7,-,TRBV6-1,CASGGVGGSKTLYEQYF,TGTGCCAGCGGTGGGGTTGGAGGGTCAAAGACCCTCTACGAGCAGTACTTC
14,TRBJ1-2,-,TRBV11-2,CASSSSGGWYGYTF,TGTGCCAGCAGCTCATCCGGGGGATGGTATGGCTACACCTTC